This record looks at one T cell receptor beta chain sequence and its context. Its antigen is undetermined. From germline, CDR1 is SEHNR and CDR2 FQNEAQ (reference sequence). The CDR3 covers 15 residues. V gave up 5 bases and J gave up 3 bases; unmatched junction bases: 5. The Oncomine TCR Beta short-read assay generated sequence data from the DNA of cultured CD4+ T cells. One entry per CDR3 protein, called by TCRdb with MiXCR from the PCR reads. This table holds under 15,000 distinct CDR3 sequences, less than 80% found once. This sample's treatment: roughly nine-day PBMC culture with coronavirus spike peptide pools or control peptides (ViraFEST assay). Peptide pools at around 10 ug/ml, together with roughly 10 IU/ml IL-2, were added to cultures of under 2.5 million PBMCs per well. The record originates from a study of vaccination and CD4 T cells after COVID-19.

This chain links TRBV7-9 with TRBJ2-2; 8 bases map to TRBD1. This TCR was sampled from a human donor who had recovered from COVID-19. Material: CD4+ T cells from blood, cultured in vitro. The DNA for the CDR3 is TGTGCCAGCAGCCCCCGGACAGGGTACACCGGGGAGCTGTTTTTT. Protein product: CASSPRTGYTGELFF.